The 4 T cell receptor beta chains presented below share a single source sample, sequenced in a study of cytomegalovirus exposure and HLA in healthy donors. PCR primers comprised 60 Vbeta and 13 Jbeta primers. Sequenced by immunoSEQ multiplex PCR; TCRdb stores in-frame clones only, minus some. The sample has fewer than 55,000 clones, roughly 70% seen once. Sequencing was carried out using PBMCs. The receptors were sampled from a woman between 50 and 59 years old in good health and CMV-seropositive.

Regarding this clone: Other nucleotide sequences from this sample produce the same CDR3. The genes are TRBV7-6 and TRBJ1-4; D perhaps matches TRBD1 (6 bases). There are 12 residues in the CDR3. Trimming cost V 8 bases and J 4 bases, with 8 bases left between them. Germline CDR1 is SGHVS and CDR2 is FNYEAQ. CDR3 sequence reads: CASGGLNEKLFF. In DNA form, the CDR3 reads TGTGCCAGCGGGGGCCTTAATGAAAAACTGTTTTTT.

This chain connects TRBV10-1 to TRBJ1-4, with D perhaps matching TRBD1 (5 bases). CDR1 is WNHNN, CDR2 SYGVQD, per germline (reference sequence). The V end was cut by 2 bases, the J end by 8 bases, with 15 bases between. CDR3 size: 15 residues. The chain's CDR3 is CASSELGGREEKLFF. The CDR3 DNA is TGCGCCAGCAGTGAGCTGGGTGGCAGGGAAGAAAAACTGTTTTTT.

J is TRBJ2-7 and V is TRBV5-1, with a possible D match to TRBD2 (5 bases). V gave up 0 bases and J gave up 3 bases, with 13 bases separating them. Germline CDR1 is SGHRS and CDR2 is YFSETQ. CDR3 size: 15 residues. CDR3 amino acids: CASSLAPSGLYEQYF. The CDR3 DNA reads TGCGCCAGCAGCTTGGCTCCCTCAGGACTCTACGAGCAGTACTTC.

The rearrangement links TRBV30 to TRBJ2-3, with 9 bases that match TRBD2. The ends lost 0 bases at V and 4 bases at J; junction bases unmatched: 11. Germline CDR1 and CDR2: GTSNPN and SVGIG (reference sequence). The CDR3 covers 17 residues. DNA of the CDR3: TGTGCCTGGAGTGTAAGCGGTAGCGGGAGAGGGTCAGATACGCAGTATTTT. Residues: CAWSVSGSGRGSDTQYF.